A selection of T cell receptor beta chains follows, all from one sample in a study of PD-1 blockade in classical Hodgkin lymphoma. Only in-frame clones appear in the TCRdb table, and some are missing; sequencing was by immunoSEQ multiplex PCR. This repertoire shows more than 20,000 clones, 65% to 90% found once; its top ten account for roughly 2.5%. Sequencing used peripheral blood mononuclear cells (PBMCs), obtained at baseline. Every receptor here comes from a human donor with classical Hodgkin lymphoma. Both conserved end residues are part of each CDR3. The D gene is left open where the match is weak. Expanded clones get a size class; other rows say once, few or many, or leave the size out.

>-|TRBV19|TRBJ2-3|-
CASSITDTQYF
TGTGCCAGTAGTATTACAGATACGCAGTATTTT
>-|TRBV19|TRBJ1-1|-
CASSIPPTEAFF
TGTGCCAGTAGTATCCCCCCCACTGAAGCTTTCTTT
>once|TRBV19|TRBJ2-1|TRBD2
CASRWGGGGAMIEQFF
TGTGCCAGTAGATGGGGCGGCGGGGGGGCTATGATTGAGCAGTTCTTC
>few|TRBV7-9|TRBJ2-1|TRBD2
CASINSGGARNEQFF
TGTGCCAGCATTAATAGCGGGGGGGCCAGGAATGAGCAGTTCTTC
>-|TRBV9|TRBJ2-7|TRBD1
CASSDAGTGGPYEQYF
TGTGCCAGCAGCGACGCCGGGACAGGGGGCCCCTACGAGCAGTACTTC
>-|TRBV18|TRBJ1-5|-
CASSPTEYTGRNQPQHF
TGTGCCAGCTCACCAACAGAATACACAGGGCGCAATCAGCCCCAGCATTTT
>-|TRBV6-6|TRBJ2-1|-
CASSPDQGGYNEQFF
TGTGCCAGCAGCCCAGATCAGGGGGGCTACAATGAGCAGTTCTTC
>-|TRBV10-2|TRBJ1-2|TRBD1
CASSGTGAAAAINYGYTF
TGCGCCAGCAGCGGAACAGGGGCCGCGGCCGCGATTAACTATGGCTACACCTTC
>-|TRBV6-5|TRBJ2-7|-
CASSPNDLVGEQYF
TGTGCCAGCAGTCCTAACGACTTAGTCGGCGAGCAGTACTTC
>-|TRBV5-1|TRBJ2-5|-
CASSLAGGASQETQYF
TGCGCCAGCAGCTTGGCAGGCGGCGCCTCCCAAGAGACCCAGTACTTC
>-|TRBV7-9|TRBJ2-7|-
CASSLYFSGPEQYF
TGTGCCAGCAGCTTATACTTTTCAGGGCCCGAGCAGTACTTC
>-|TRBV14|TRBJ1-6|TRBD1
CASSLGQPNSPLHF
TGTGCCAGCAGCCTGGGACAGCCTAATTCACCCCTCCACTTT
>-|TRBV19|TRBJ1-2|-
CASSIPSDRRYTF
TGTGCCAGTAGTATACCCTCCGACAGGCGCTACACCTTC
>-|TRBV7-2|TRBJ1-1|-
CASSLALGFEAFF
TGTGCCAGCAGCTTAGCGTTGGGGTTTGAAGCTTTCTTT
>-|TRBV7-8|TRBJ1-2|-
CASSLGPEGGYTF
TGTGCCAGCAGCCTAGGCCCTGAGGGGGGCTACACCTTC
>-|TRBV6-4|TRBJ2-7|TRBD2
CASSYSTSGGSYEQYF
TGTGCCAGCAGTTACTCGACTAGCGGGGGTTCCTACGAGCAGTACTTC
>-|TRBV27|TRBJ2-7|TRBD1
CASLMKGQGARYEQYF
TGTGCCAGCCTCATGAAGGGACAGGGGGCGCGATACGAGCAGTACTTC
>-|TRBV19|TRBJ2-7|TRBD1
CASSPRQGGSEQYF
TGTGCCAGTAGCCCCCGACAGGGTGGGAGCGAGCAGTACTTC
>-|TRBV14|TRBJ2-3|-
CASSQDSVVAVADTQYF
TGTGCCAGCAGCCAAGACTCCGTAGTCGCAGTAGCAGATACGCAGTATTTT
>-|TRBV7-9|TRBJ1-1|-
CASSLAMNTEAFF
TGTGCCAGCAGCTTAGCTATGAACACTGAAGCTTTCTTT
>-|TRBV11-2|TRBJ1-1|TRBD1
CASSSPVRDRGTEAFF
TGTGCCAGCAGCTCGCCAGTCCGGGACAGGGGAACTGAAGCTTTCTTT
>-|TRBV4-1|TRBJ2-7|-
CASSHGRGSYEQYF
TGCGCCAGCAGCCATGGAAGGGGGTCCTACGAGCAGTACTTC
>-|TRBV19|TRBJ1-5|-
CASSRAGWENSNQPQHF
TGTGCCAGTAGTAGGGCAGGGTGGGAGAATAGCAATCAGCCCCAGCATTTT
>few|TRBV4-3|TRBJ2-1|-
CASSQDPVPTKFF
TGCGCCAGCAGCCAAGACCCAGTACCAACAAAGTTCTTC
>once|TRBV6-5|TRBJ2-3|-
CASSWVDTQYF
TGTGCCAGCAGTTGGGTGGATACGCAGTATTTT
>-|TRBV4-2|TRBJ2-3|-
CASSQLGGTDTQYF
TGTGCCAGCAGCCAACTCGGGGGCACAGATACGCAGTATTTT
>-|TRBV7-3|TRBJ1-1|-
CASSLQGSLENTEAFF
TGTGCCAGCAGCTTACAGGGCTCCCTGGAGAACACTGAAGCTTTCTTT
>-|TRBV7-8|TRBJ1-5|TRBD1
CASSFNTGGSNQPQHF
TGTGCCAGCAGCTTCAACACAGGGGGTAGTAATCAGCCCCAGCATTTT
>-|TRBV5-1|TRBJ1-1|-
CASSFTENTEAFF
TGCGCCAGCAGCTTCACGGAGAACACTGAAGCTTTCTTT